This entry is about one TCR beta chain. Some clones are missing from TCRdb's copy, which holds only in-frame ones; the method was immunoSEQ multiplex PCR. Of approximately 84,000 clones in the sample, 94% were seen once. The sample comes from a study of T cell changes during pregnancy in multiple sclerosis. This receptor was identified in a female donor with multiple sclerosis, enrolled in a pregnancy study. This material consisted of peripheral blood, taken in the third trimester of pregnancy.

CDR3: CASSPRLAGSNEQFF. DNA of the CDR3: TGTGCCAGCAGCCCCCGACTAGCGGGGAGCAATGAGCAGTTCTTC. The chain combines TRBV13 with TRBJ2-1; TRBD2 aligns across 11 bases. The CDR3 spans 15 residues. CDR1 and CDR2 (germline): PRHDT, FYEKMQ (reference sequence). Losses at the gene ends were 5 bases for V and 6 bases for J; bases not matched to a gene: 6. The full variable domain, its missing parts supplied by reference TRBV13 and TRBJ2-1, is AAGVIQSPRHLIKEKRETATLKCYPIPRHDTVYWYQQGPGQDPQFLISFYEKMQSDKGSIPDRFSAQQFSDYHSELNMSSLELGDSALYFCASSPRLAGSNEQFFGPGTRLTVL.